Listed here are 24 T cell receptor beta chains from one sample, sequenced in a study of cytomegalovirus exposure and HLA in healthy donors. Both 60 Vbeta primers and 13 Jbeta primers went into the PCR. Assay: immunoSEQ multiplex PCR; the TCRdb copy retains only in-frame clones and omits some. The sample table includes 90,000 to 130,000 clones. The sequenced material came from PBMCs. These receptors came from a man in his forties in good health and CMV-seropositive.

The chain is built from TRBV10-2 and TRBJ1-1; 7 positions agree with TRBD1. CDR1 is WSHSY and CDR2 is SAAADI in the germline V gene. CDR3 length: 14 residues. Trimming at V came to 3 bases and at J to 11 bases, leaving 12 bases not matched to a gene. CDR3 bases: TGCGCCAGCAGTGACAGGGACAGCCTCAGGAGGGCTTTCTTT. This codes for CASSDRDSLRRAFF.

CDR3 region: CASSPWGTSENGFF. The CDR3 bases are TGTGCCAGTAGTCCCTGGGGGACTAGCGAAAATGGGTTCTTC. This rearrangement joins TRBV19 to TRBJ2-1; 10 nucleotides agree with TRBD2. V lost 5 bases and J lost 15; bases outside the gene matches: 13. Per germline, CDR1 LNHDA and CDR2 SQIVND (reference sequence). The CDR3 is 14 amino acids. Filled out from reference TRBV19 and TRBJ2-1, the complete variable domain reads DGGITQSPKYLFRKEGQNVTLSCEQNLNHDAMYWYRQDPGQGLRLIYYSQIVNDFQKGDIAEGYSVSREKKESFPLTVTSAQKNPTAFYLCASSPWGTSENGFFGPGTRLTVL.

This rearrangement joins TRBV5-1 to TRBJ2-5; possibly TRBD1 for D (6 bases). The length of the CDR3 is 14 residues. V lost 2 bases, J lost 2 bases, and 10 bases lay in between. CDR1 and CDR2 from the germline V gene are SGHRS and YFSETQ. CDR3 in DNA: TGCGCCAGCAGCTTCAGGGGCGGGCAAGAGACCCAGTACTTC. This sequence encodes CASSFRGGQETQYF.

CDR3 in amino acids: CASSYGRSKNIQYF. In DNA form, the CDR3 reads TGTGCCAGCAGTTATGGGCGTTCCAAAAACATTCAGTACTTC. The chain joins TRBV6-5 to TRBJ2-4; D is unresolved. The CDR3 has 14 amino acids. The germline V and J ends were trimmed by 3 bases and 2 bases, with 8 bases remaining between them. The V gene's germline CDR1 is MNHEY and CDR2 SVGAGI.

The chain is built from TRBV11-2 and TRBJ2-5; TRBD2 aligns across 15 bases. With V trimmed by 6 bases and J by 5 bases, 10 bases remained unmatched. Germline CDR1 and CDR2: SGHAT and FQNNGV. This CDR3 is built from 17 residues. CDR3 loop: CASSSRTSGRAKETQYF. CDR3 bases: TGTGCCAGCAGTTCTCGGACTAGCGGGAGGGCCAAGGAGACCCAGTACTTC.

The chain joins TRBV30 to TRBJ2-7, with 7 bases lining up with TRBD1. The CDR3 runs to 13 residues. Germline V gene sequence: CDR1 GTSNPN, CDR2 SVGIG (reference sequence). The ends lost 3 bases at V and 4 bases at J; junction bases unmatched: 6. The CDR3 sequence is CAWRTGFRYEQYF. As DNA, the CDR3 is TGTGCCTGGAGGACAGGGTTTCGGTACGAGCAGTACTTC.

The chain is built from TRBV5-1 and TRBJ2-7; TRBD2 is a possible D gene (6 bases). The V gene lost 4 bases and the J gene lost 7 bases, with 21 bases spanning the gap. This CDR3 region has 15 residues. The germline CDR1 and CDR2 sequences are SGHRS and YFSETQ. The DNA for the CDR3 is TGCGCCAGCAGCCTACCCTTAGCGGAAATGGGGGAGCAGTACTTC. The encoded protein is CASSLPLAEMGEQYF.

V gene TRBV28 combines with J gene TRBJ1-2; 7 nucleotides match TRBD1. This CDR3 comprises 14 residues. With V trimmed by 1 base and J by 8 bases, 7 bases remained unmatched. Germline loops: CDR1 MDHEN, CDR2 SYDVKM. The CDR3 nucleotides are TGTGCCAGCAGTTTATCCGCAGGGGGGAAGGGCTACACCTTC. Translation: CASSLSAGGKGYTF.

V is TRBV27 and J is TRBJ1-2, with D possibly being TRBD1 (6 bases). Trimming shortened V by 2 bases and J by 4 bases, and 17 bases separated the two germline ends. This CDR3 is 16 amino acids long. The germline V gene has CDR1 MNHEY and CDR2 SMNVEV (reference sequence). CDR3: CASSLSPRTDTYGYTF. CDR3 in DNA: TGTGCCAGCAGTTTAAGCCCTAGGACAGACACCTATGGCTACACCTTC.

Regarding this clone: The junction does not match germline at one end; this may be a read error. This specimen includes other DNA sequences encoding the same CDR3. The CDR3 nucleotides are TGTGCCAGCAGTGCCGACAGGGGGTGGAATACGCAGTATTTT. This sequence encodes CASSADRGWNTQYF. The rearrangement joins TRBV10-2 to TRBJ2-3; 9 bases line up with TRBD1. The CDR3 runs 14 residues. Germline CDR1 is WSHSY and CDR2 is SAAADI.

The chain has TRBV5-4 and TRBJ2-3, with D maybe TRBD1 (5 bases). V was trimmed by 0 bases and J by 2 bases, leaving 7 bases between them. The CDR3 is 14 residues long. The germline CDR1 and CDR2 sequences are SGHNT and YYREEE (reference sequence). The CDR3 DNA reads TGTGCCAGCAGCTTGGAACAGGTCACAGATACGCAGTATTTT. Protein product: CASSLEQVTDTQYF. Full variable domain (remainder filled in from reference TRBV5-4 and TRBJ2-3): ETGVTQSPTHLIKTRGQQVTLRCSSQSGHNTVSWYQQALGQGPQFIFQYYREEENGRGNFPPRFSGLQFPNYSSELNVNALELDDSALYLCASSLEQVTDTQYFGPGTRLTVL.

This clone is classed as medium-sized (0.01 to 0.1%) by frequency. The CDR3 DNA is TGTGCCAGCAGTTACTCAGTAGGGGAGGGCGAGCAGTACTTC. Amino acids: CASSYSVGEGEQYF. This sequence joins TRBV6-5 and TRBJ2-7; 7 nucleotides align to TRBD2. V lost 0 bases to trimming and J lost 6 bases; unmatched junction nucleotides: 5. The V gene's germline CDR1 is MNHEY and CDR2 SVGAGI. There are 14 residues in the CDR3.

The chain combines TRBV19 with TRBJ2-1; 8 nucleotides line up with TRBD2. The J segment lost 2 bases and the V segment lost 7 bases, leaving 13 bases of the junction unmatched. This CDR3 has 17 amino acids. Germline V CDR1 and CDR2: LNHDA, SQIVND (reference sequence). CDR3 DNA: TGTGCCAGTACCGGACAAGCGGGAGTCGGGCCCTACAATGAGCAGTTCTTC. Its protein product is CASTGQAGVGPYNEQFF.

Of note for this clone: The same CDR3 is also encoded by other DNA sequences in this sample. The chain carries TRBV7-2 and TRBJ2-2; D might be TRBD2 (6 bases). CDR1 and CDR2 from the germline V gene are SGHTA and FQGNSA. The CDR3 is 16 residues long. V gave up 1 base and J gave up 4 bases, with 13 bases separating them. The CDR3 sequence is CASSLGTGGFTGELFF. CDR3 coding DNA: TGTGCCAGCAGCTTAGGGACTGGAGGGTTCACCGGGGAGCTGTTTTTT.

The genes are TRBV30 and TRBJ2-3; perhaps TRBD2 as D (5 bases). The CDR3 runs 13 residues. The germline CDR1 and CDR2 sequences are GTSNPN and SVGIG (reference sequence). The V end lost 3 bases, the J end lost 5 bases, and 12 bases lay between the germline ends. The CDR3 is CAWRTGIRDTQYF. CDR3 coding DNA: TGTGCCTGGAGAACGGGAATACGAGATACGCAGTATTTT.

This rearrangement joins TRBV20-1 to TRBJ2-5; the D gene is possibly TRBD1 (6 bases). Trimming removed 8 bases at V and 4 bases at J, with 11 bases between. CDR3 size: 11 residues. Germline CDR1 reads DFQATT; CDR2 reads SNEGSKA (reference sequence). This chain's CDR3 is CSMDSAETQYF. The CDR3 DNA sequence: TGCAGTATGGACAGCGCAGAGACCCAGTACTTC.

The CDR3 is CSVNSGRGFTGELFF. As DNA, the CDR3 is TGCAGCGTAAATTCAGGGAGGGGATTCACCGGGGAGCTGTTTTTT. The genes are TRBV29-1 and TRBJ2-2; 7 bases map to TRBD2. CDR3 length equals 15 residues. Losses at the gene ends were 6 bases for V and 4 bases for J; bases not matched to a gene: 11. Germline CDR1 and CDR2: SQVTM and ANQGSEA.

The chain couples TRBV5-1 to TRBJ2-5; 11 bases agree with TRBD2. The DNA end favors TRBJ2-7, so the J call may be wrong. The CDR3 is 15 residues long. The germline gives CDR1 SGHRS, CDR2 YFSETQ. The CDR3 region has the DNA TGCGCCAGTTCATACGGGACTAGCGGTACCTACGAGCAGTACTTC. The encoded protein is CASSYGTSGTYEQYF.

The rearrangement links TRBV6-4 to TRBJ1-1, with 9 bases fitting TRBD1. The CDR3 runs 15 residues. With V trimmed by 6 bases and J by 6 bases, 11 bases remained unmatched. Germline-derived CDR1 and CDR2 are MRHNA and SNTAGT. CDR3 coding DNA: TGTGCCAGCAGCCTTACCGGGACAGGGAGCGCTGAAGCTTTCTTT. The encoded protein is CASSLTGTGSAEAFF.

CDR3 nucleotides: TGTGCCAGCAGCTCCAACGTAAGAGGGACGAACACCGGGGAGCTGTTTTTT. Protein sequence: CASSSNVRGTNTGELFF. V gene TRBV7-3 combines with J gene TRBJ2-2; tentatively, D is TRBD2 (5 bases). V lost 4 bases to trimming and J lost 0 bases, with 15 bases between them. This CDR3 is 17 amino acids long. Per germline, CDR1 SGHTA and CDR2 FQGTGA.

The CDR3 nucleotides read TGTGCCAGCAGTTACGAGGAGGGGGAGCTGTTTTTT. This translates into CASSYEEGELFF. This chain links TRBV6-6 with TRBJ2-2; the D is unclear. The CDR3 runs 12 residues. V was clipped by 2 bases and J by 8 bases, with 6 bases between them. Per germline, CDR1 MNHNY and CDR2 SVGAGI (reference sequence).

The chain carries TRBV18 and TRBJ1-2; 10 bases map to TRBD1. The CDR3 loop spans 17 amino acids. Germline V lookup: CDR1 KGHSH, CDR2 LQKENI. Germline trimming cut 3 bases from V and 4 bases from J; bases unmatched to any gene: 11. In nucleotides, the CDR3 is TGTGCCAGCTCACCCTCCGGACAGGGGGGAACTCCCTATGGCTACACCTTC. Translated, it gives CASSPSGQGGTPYGYTF.

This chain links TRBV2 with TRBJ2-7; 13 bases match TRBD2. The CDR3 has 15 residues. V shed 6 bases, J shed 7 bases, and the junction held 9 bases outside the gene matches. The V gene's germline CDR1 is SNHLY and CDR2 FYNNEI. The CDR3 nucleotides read TGTGCCAGCAGAGAACTAGCGGGAGGGCCAAAAGAGCAGTACTTC. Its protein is CASRELAGGPKEQYF. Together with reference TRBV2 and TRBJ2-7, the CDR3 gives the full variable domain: EPEVTQTPSHQVTQMGQEVILRCVPISNHLYFYWYRQILGQKVEFLVSFYNNEISEKSEIFDDQFSVERPDGSNFTLKIRSTKLEDSAMYFCASRELAGGPKEQYFGPGTRLTVT.

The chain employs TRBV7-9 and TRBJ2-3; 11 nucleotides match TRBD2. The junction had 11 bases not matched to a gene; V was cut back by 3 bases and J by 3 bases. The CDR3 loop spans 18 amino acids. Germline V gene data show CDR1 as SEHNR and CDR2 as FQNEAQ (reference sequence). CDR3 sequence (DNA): TGTGCCAGCAGCTTCCTCCAGACTAGCGGGATTAGAACAGATACGCAGTATTTT. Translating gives CASSFLQTSGIRTDTQYF.